This T cell receptor (beta chain) is from a study of response to subunit inactivated influenza vaccine. Study-level findings and limits: A suggestion made by the authors is that each seasonal influenza vaccination recruits few new T cells.

The CDR3 is 13 residues long. V shed 6 bases and J shed 7 bases, with 15 bases lying between them. Germline V gives CDR1 MNHNS, CDR2 SASEGT. In regard to this clonotype: Its antigen is not known.

TCRdb reprocessed the RT-PCR reads with MiXCR, giving one entry per CDR3 protein. Of just under 550,000 distinct CDR3 sequences in the sample, under 25% were seen once. Another study also made use of these data, one on T cells expressing NK-cell markers. Turning to that study: UMIs accompanied the 5'RACE template switching by which TCR beta cDNA was made. Sorted CD3+CD56+NKG2C+, CD3+CD56+NKG2C- and CD3+CD56-NKG2C+ T cells provided the TCR beta repertoires. In a handful of donors, dominant CD3+CD56+NKG2C+ clones formed roughly 1.0-7.0% of CD8+ cells.

The chain uses TRBV6-1 and TRBJ2-5; possibly TRBD1 for D (5 bases). The sequences come from CD4+ T cells sorted from PBMCs, collected 12 days after vaccination. The clonotype comes from a man between 50 and 59 years old who received an inactivated influenza vaccine. CDR3 sequence (DNA): TGTGCCAGCAGCGCCCGCAGGGTGGCGACCCAGTACTTC. Encoded protein: CASSARRVATQYF.